These 9 T cell receptor beta chains were all obtained from the same sample, sequenced in a study of T-cell reconstitution after alpha-beta-depleted transplantation in children. It was with unique molecular identifiers that the TCRbeta library was prepared. One entry per CDR3 protein, called by TCRdb with MiXCR from the PCR reads. Of a few hundred thousand distinct CDR3 sequences in the sample, roughly 16% were seen once. The sample consisted of PBMCs, mostly from graft donor cells, taken 360 days after TCRalphabeta/CD19-depleted stem cell transplant. These TCRs come from a boy in the first two years of life who had a stem cell transplant for Wiskott-Aldrich syndrome, so the T cells may come from the graft donor.

The rearrangement joins TRBV5-6 to TRBJ2-7; perhaps TRBD1 as D (5 bases). Trimming cost V 2 bases and J 0 bases, with 15 bases left between them. Germline CDR1 reads SGHDT; CDR2 reads YYEEEE. The CDR3 is made up of 16 amino acids. CDR3 sequence: CASSLSGQGASYEQYF. The DNA for the CDR3 is TGTGCCAGCAGCTTAAGTGGCCAGGGTGCCTCCTACGAGCAGTACTTC.

The chain links TRBV15 to TRBJ2-7, with TRBD2 identical over 9 bases. The germline V gene encodes CDR1 LNHNV and CDR2 YYDKDF (reference sequence). V lost 8 bases and J lost 3; bases outside the gene matches: 8. This CDR3 has 14 amino acids. The chain's CDR3 is CATSSGGRYYEQYF. The CDR3 DNA is TGTGCCACCTCGAGCGGGGGGCGGTACTACGAGCAGTACTTC.

This CDR3 is CASSYADRGPNEKLFF. CDR3 bases: TGTGCCAGCAGTTACGCGGACAGGGGCCCTAATGAAAAACTGTTTTTT. This chain uses TRBV6-5 with TRBJ1-4; 9 nucleotides align to TRBD1. Germline CDR1 is MNHEY and CDR2 is SVGAGI. The J segment lost 3 bases and the V segment lost 2 bases, leaving 4 bases of the junction unmatched. This CDR3 region has 16 residues.

This clonotype was seen ten or more times. The chain uses TRBV5-1 and TRBJ2-2, with D possibly being TRBD2 (6 bases). Deletions cut 5 bases from V and 0 bases from J, with 11 bases between. The germline V gene encodes CDR1 SGHRS and CDR2 YFSETQ. This CDR3 is built from 15 residues. The CDR3 spells CASSFGTPNTGELFF. CDR3 nucleotides: TGCGCCAGCAGTTTCGGGACTCCGAACACCGGGGAGCTGTTTTTT.

This sequence joins TRBV10-3 and TRBJ1-1; D unresolved. Germline CDR1 and CDR2: ENHRY and SYGVKD. Trimming took off 3 bases at V and 1 base at J, with 9 bases between the two ends. This CDR3 is 14 amino acids long. The CDR3: CAISESRGNTEAFF. The CDR3 DNA reads as TGTGCCATCAGTGAAAGTCGGGGGAACACTGAAGCTTTCTTT.

This sequence joins TRBV11-3 and TRBJ2-1; TRBD2 matches 12 bases. The V and J ends lost 4 bases and 7 bases, in that order; junction bases with no gene match: 8. The CDR3 has 16 residues. CDR1 SGHNT and CDR2 YENEEA come from the germline V gene. The CDR3 coding sequence is TGTGCCAGCAGCTCCGGCCCGGGACTAGCGGGTAATGAGCAGTTCTTC. It translates to CASSSGPGLAGNEQFF.

V gene TRBV7-2 combines with J gene TRBJ1-5; no definite D call. Germline V lookup: CDR1 SGHTA, CDR2 FQGNSA. The CDR3 has 13 residues. Trimming left V 5 bases short and J 3 bases short, with 8 bases between. The CDR3 sequence: CASSLYINQPQHF. The CDR3 region has the DNA TGTGCCAGCAGCCTATACATCAATCAGCCCCAGCATTTT. The full variable domain, rest sourced from reference TRBV7-2 and TRBJ1-5, is GAGVSQSPSNKVTEKGKDVELRCDPISGHTALYWYRQSLGQGLEFLIYFQGNSAPDKSGLPSDRFSAERTGGSVSTLTIQRTQQEDSAVYLCASSLYINQPQHFGDGTRLSIL.

This clonotype was counted ten times or more. The rearrangement uses TRBV7-9 and TRBJ2-5; D gene uncertain. CDR1 and CDR2 from the germline V gene are SEHNR and FQNEAQ (reference sequence). This CDR3 comprises 16 residues. The ends were cut back, 1 base at V and 1 base at J, with 13 bases in the middle. The DNA for the CDR3 is TGTGCCAGCAGCTTAGGTGCCTATCGGCTCCAAGAGACCCAGTACTTC. Translated, it gives CASSLGAYRLQETQYF.

The chain couples TRBV7-9 to TRBJ2-3; TRBD1 matches 9 bases. CDR3 size: 16 residues. Germline V gene lookup returns CDR1 SEHNR and CDR2 FQNEAQ (reference sequence). Unmatched junction bases numbered 7, after V lost 5 bases and J lost 1 base. The CDR3 DNA is TGTGCCAGCAGCCAGCCCCGGGACAGGGGCACAGATACGCAGTATTTT. Translation gives CASSQPRDRGTDTQYF.